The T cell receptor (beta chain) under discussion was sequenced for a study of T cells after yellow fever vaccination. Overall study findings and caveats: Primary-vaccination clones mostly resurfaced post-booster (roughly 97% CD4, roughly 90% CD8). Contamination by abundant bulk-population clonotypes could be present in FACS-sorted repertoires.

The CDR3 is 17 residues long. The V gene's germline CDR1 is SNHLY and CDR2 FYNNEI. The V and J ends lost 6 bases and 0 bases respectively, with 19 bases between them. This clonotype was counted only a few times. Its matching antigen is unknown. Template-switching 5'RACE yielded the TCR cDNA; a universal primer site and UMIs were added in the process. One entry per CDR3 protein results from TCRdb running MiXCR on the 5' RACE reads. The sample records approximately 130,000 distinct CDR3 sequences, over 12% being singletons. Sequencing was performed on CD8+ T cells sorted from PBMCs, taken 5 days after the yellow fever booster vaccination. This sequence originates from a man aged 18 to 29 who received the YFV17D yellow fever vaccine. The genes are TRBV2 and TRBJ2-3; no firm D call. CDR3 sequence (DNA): TGTGCCAGCAGCTCTTACTTACTAATACCTAGCACAGATACGCAGTATTTT. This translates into CASSSYLLIPSTDTQYF.